This is a list of T cell receptor beta chains from one sample in a study of lymphopenia after photon versus proton radiotherapy. Clones were read by immunoSEQ multiplex PCR, and TCRdb kept only the in-frame ones, dropping some. The table has around 70,000 clones, 80% to 95% seen once. The material was peripheral blood, obtained from a patient treated with photon-based radiotherapy. The receptor set was obtained from a woman aged 35 to 49 with cholangiocarcinoma. CDR3s include the opening cysteine and the closing phenylalanine or tryptophan. The order of the fields is V gene, D gene, clone size, J gene, CDR3 DNA, CDR3 protein. The D gene is left open where the match is weak. The size of a clone is reported for some rows only, either as once, few or many, or as a class for expanded clones.

TRBV5-6	.	.	TRBJ1-4	TGTGCCAGCAGCCAGATAGGTGGACTGGTTTTT	CASSQIGGLVF
TRBV7-9	.	few	TRBJ1-3	TGTGCCAGCAGAGGGCGAGGGAACACCATATATTTT	CASRGRGNTIYF
TRBV10-3	.	few	TRBJ1-2	TGTGCCATCAGTGAATACACTAGCTATGGCTACACCTTC	CAISEYTSYGYTF
TRBV6-1	TRBD1	.	TRBJ1-2	TGTGCCAGCAGTGGGTCAGGGGGCGGCTACACCTTC	CASSGSGGGYTF
TRBV6-1	.	.	TRBJ1-4	TGTGCCAGCAGGGCCTTGGGTAATGAAAAACTGTTTTTT	CASRALGNEKLFF
TRBV20-1	.	once	TRBJ1-1	TGCAGTGCCGGACCTTACACTGAAGCTTTCTTT	CSAGPYTEAFF
TRBV11-2	TRBD2	.	TRBJ2-5	TGTGCCAGCAGCTTAGCTAGCGGGAGGCCGTGGGAGACCCAGTACTTC	CASSLASGRPWETQYF
TRBV30	TRBD1	.	TRBJ2-7	TGTGCCTGGAATAGACAGGGGGCGCTAAACTACGAGCAGTACTTC	CAWNRQGALNYEQYF
TRBV4-1	.	few	TRBJ1-1	TGCGCCAGCAGCCAAGGCCTCGACATGAACACTGAAGCTTTCTTT	CASSQGLDMNTEAFF
TRBV28	.	.	TRBJ2-7	TGTGCCAGCAGCACTGACGCCGGGACGGAAACCTACGAGCAGTACTTC	CASSTDAGTETYEQYF
TRBV5-1	.	once	TRBJ2-5	TGCGCCAGCAGCCAGCCCGGGGTTCGGCAAGAGACCCAGTACTTC	CASSQPGVRQETQYF
TRBV11-2	TRBD2	.	TRBJ2-1	TGTGCCAGCAGCTTTAGCGGGCGACCTAACAATGAGCAGTTCTTC	CASSFSGRPNNEQFF
TRBV7-8	.	.	TRBJ1-3	TGTGCCAGCAGCTTACCGATTGACAGGCCCCGCTCTGGAAACACCATATATTTT	CASSLPIDRPRSGNTIYF
TRBV9	TRBD1	.	TRBJ2-5	TGTGCCAGCAGCCGGGGACAGGTGGAGACCCAGTACTTC	CASSRGQVETQYF
TRBV5-4	.	.	TRBJ2-7	TGTGCCAGCAGCTTGTTACCTCCCCAGGCTCCCTACGAGCAGTACTTC	CASSLLPPQAPYEQYF
TRBV7-3	.	once	TRBJ1-1	TGTGCCAGCAGCCCGGACGTAAACACTGAAGCTTTCTTT	CASSPDVNTEAFF
TRBV19	TRBD2	.	TRBJ2-3	TGTGCCAGTAGTATGAGGTCGAGCGGGGGGAGGCCAGATACGCAGTATTTT	CASSMRSSGGRPDTQYF
TRBV7-2	TRBD1	.	TRBJ2-7	TGTGCCAGCAGCCTAGGACAGGGGGCCCTAGGCGAGCAGTACTTC	CASSLGQGALGEQYF
TRBV18	.	.	TRBJ1-1	TGTGCCAGCTCACCAAAGGCCGGAACTGAAGCTTTCTTT	CASSPKAGTEAFF
TRBV2	.	.	TRBJ2-3	TGTGCCAGCGGTTCGGGCTGGGTGTCAGATACGCAGTATTTT	CASGSGWVSDTQYF
TRBV5-8	TRBD1	.	TRBJ2-7	TGTGCCAGCAGAGAACCGGGACAGGGGGCCTACGAGCAGTACTTC	CASREPGQGAYEQYF
TRBV27	.	.	TRBJ1-1	TGTGCCAGCAGCCCATGGGGCGGGGAGGGTACTGAAGCTTTCTTT	CASSPWGGEGTEAFF
TRBV4-2	TRBD1	once	TRBJ1-2	TGTGCCAGCAGCCAAGAACCCAGGGGGCAATACTATGGCTACACCTTC	CASSQEPRGQYYGYTF
TRBV19	.	.	TRBJ2-7	TGTGCCAGTAGTATAGGCGGCAGTGGCTACGAGCAGTACTTC	CASSIGGSGYEQYF
TRBV19	TRBD2	.	TRBJ2-7	TGTGCCAGTAGCCCGACTAGCGGGAGTAACTACGAGCAGTACTTC	CASSPTSGSNYEQYF
TRBV2	.	.	TRBJ2-7	TGTGCCAGCAGTGAAGTATCGGGGTCCCGCGAGCAGTACTTC	CASSEVSGSREQYF
TRBV11-3	TRBD1	once	TRBJ2-7	TGTGCCAGCAGCCGGACAGGCGGTTGGGAGCAGTACTTC	CASSRTGGWEQYF
TRBV6-6	.	few	TRBJ2-3	TGTGCCAGCAGTTTCGGACGGGATCACACAGATACGCAGTATTTT	CASSFGRDHTDTQYF
TRBV29-1	TRBD1	few	TRBJ1-1	TGCAGCGTTTCCCGACAGGGAAGGGGTACTGAAGCTTTCTTT	CSVSRQGRGTEAFF